The 14 T cell receptor beta chains in this list originate from one sample, sequenced in a study of T cell changes during pregnancy in multiple sclerosis. TCRdb keeps only in-frame clones here, not all; method: immunoSEQ multiplex PCR. The sample has some 100,000 clones; around 94% are singletons. Sequenced material: peripheral blood, taken in the second trimester of pregnancy. The receptors derive from a female donor with multiple sclerosis, enrolled in a pregnancy study.

The genes are TRBV9 and TRBJ2-1, with TRBD2 matching over 8 bases. The germline V gene has CDR1 SGDLS and CDR2 YYNGEE. The CDR3 has 16 residues. After removal of 3 bases from V and 7 bases from J, the junction contained 12 bases not matched to a gene. The CDR3 here is CASSARAGGVGNEQFF. CDR3 DNA: TGTGCCAGCAGCGCACGCGCGGGAGGCGTAGGGAATGAGCAGTTCTTC.

The V gene is TRBV7-3, the J gene TRBJ2-6; D not certain. V lost 1 base, J lost 4 bases, and 14 bases lay in between. The CDR3 consists of 17 residues. Germline values: CDR1 SGHTA, CDR2 FQGTGA. In DNA form, the CDR3 reads TGTGCCAGCAGCTTAAGTCTTCGGTCAAGCGGGGCCAACGTCCTGACTTTC. Translating it yields CASSLSLRSSGANVLTF.

The chain carries TRBV27 and TRBJ2-1; 8 bases are a match to TRBD2. Unmatched junction bases numbered 9, after V lost 5 bases and J lost 3 bases. Germline V gene data show CDR1 as MNHEY and CDR2 as SMNVEV (reference sequence). The CDR3 sequence is 16 residues long. The DNA for the CDR3 is TGTGCCAGCAGTCCGCCACTAGCGGAGGGCTACAATGAGCAGTTCTTC. Translation: CASSPPLAEGYNEQFF.

The count of this clone is one. The chain uses TRBV27 and TRBJ2-7; 9 bases are a match to TRBD1. The germline CDR1 and CDR2 sequences are MNHEY and SMNVEV (reference sequence). V lost 3 bases, J lost 1 base, and 4 bases stayed unmatched. The CDR3 runs to 15 residues. In DNA form, the CDR3 reads TGTGCCAGCAGTTTCCGGGGGACAGGGTCCTACGAGCAGTACTTC. It encodes CASSFRGTGSYEQYF.

This clone was counted once. This rearrangement joins TRBV27 to TRBJ2-3, with a weak D call TRBD1 (6 bases). Germline V gene sequence: CDR1 MNHEY, CDR2 SMNVEV (reference sequence). The CDR3 loop spans 17 amino acids. V lost 4 bases and J 2 bases, leaving 19 bases between the germline ends. The CDR3: CASSSPDRPPLTDTQYF. CDR3 bases: TGTGCCAGCAGTTCCCCAGACAGGCCTCCACTCACAGATACGCAGTATTTT.

The CDR3 DNA follows: TGTGCCAGCAGCCTGGACGGGACTCCTCTCTACGAGCAGTACTTC. It is translated as CASSLDGTPLYEQYF. The rearrangement uses TRBV5-4 and TRBJ2-7, with D tentatively TRBD2 (6 bases). Germline CDR1 is SGHNT and CDR2 is YYREEE (reference sequence). The CDR3 contains 15 residues. V shed 4 bases and J shed 3 bases, with 17 bases lying between them. The complete variable domain, with remaining parts taken from reference TRBV5-4 and TRBJ2-7, reads ETGVTQSPTHLIKTRGQQVTLRCSSQSGHNTVSWYQQALGQGPQFIFQYYREEENGRGNFPPRFSGLQFPNYSSELNVNALELDDSALYLCASSLDGTPLYEQYFGPGTRLTVT.

The chain is built from TRBV7-2 and TRBJ2-7; 7 nucleotides line up with TRBD2. CDR1 is SGHTA and CDR2 is FQGNSA in the germline V gene. The CDR3 has 15 residues. The ends lost 1 base at V and 2 bases at J; junction bases unmatched: 5. This chain's CDR3 is CASSLDGGMAYEQYF. CDR3 DNA: TGTGCCAGCAGCTTAGACGGGGGGATGGCCTACGAGCAGTACTTC.

The gene calls are TRBV15 and TRBJ2-1; 10 nucleotides match TRBD1. This CDR3 region has 15 residues. V shed 4 bases, J shed 9 bases, and the junction held 9 bases outside the gene matches. In germline, CDR1 is LNHNV, CDR2 YYDKDF (reference sequence). The DNA for the CDR3 is TGTGCCACCAGCATTAGCCGGGACAGGGGTAGTGAGCAGTTCTTC. This translates into CATSISRDRGSEQFF.

The chain joins TRBV6-5 to TRBJ1-1; D is uncertain. Germline V gene lookup returns CDR1 MNHEY and CDR2 SVGAGI. Trimming pared 7 bases from V and 0 bases from J, leaving 15 bases between. The CDR3 runs to 15 residues. The CDR3 nucleotides are TGTGCCAGCACCCTAACACAGATGCTGAACACTGAAGCTTTCTTT. It codes for CASTLTQMLNTEAFF.

The chain is built from TRBV7-9 and TRBJ1-5, with unresolved D. The V gene's germline CDR1 is SEHNR and CDR2 FQNEAQ (reference sequence). The CDR3 has 12 residues. V was cut by 3 bases and J by 5 bases, with 5 bases left in between. The CDR3 sequence is CASSFRDQPQHF. As DNA, the CDR3 is TGTGCCAGCAGCTTTCGGGATCAGCCCCAGCATTTT.

The genes are TRBV5-3 and TRBJ2-1; tentative D call: TRBD1 (5 bases). TRBV5-3 is an open reading frame whose function is uncertain. Trimming stripped 1 base from V and 0 bases from J, with 17 bases between. This CDR3 comprises 18 residues. CDR3: CARSLWGPQGPSYNEQFF. CDR3 DNA: TGTGCCAGAAGCTTGTGGGGTCCCCAGGGCCCCTCCTACAATGAGCAGTTCTTC.

The V and J genes are TRBV2 and TRBJ1-2, with 11 bases that match TRBD1. The germline gives CDR1 SNHLY, CDR2 FYNNEI. V was clipped by 1 base and J by 13 bases; unmatched bases: 5. The CDR3 contains 13 residues. The CDR3 nucleotides are TGTGCCAGCAGTGAAGTTGACGGACAGGGGGCCACCTTC. The encoded protein is CASSEVDGQGATF.

The rearrangement uses TRBV25-1 and TRBJ2-2; 8 nucleotides agree with TRBD1. The junction had 2 bases not matched to a gene; V was cut back by 7 bases and J by 1 base. The CDR3 runs to 14 residues. Germline CDR1 and CDR2: MGHDK and SYGVNS. CDR3 sequence reads: CASTDRVNTGELFF. The CDR3 nucleotides are TGTGCCAGCACGGACAGGGTGAACACCGGGGAGCTGTTTTTT.

The chain joins TRBV5-1 to TRBJ2-7, with D tentatively TRBD1 (6 bases). The CDR3 consists of 14 residues. The V and J ends lost 0 bases and 7 bases respectively, with 14 bases between them. Germline-derived CDR1 and CDR2 are SGHRS and YFSETQ. The CDR3 DNA reads as TGCGCCAGCAGCTTGGGGGACAACCGGCGAGAGCAGTACTTC. Translating it yields CASSLGDNRREQYF.